This T cell receptor (beta chain) came from a study of cytomegalovirus exposure and HLA in healthy donors. Concerning this clone itself: Its antigen is still unknown.

PCR was performed using 60 Vbeta and 13 Jbeta primers. Repertoires were generated with immunoSEQ multiplex PCR, while TCRdb's copy carries only in-frame clones and drops some. The table includes about 130,000 clones, 65% to 90% detected once. CDR3 length equals 18 residues. V shed 4 bases, J shed 0 bases, and the junction held 15 bases outside the gene matches. CDR1 SGHDT and CDR2 YYEEEE come from the germline V gene. Points from the study as a whole: Later analysis demonstrated an association between a missense DCLRE1C variant and TCR beta V- and J-gene trimming. The study designated fewer than 200 TCR beta chains cytomegalovirus-associated. A reported reduction in N-insertions relative to the 666-donor mean was seen in an Asian-associated ancestry cluster in a later analysis.

In nominal health when sampled, donors likely had unrecorded immune exposures nonetheless. The sequencing sample was made of PBMCs. The chain joins TRBV5-6 to TRBJ2-7, with TRBD1 matching 8 bases. The source is a young woman in good health and CMV-seropositive. The CDR3 sequence: CASSATGQVTTSSYEQYF. As DNA, the CDR3 is TGTGCCAGCAGCGCGACGGGACAGGTCACTACTAGCTCCTACGAGCAGTACTTC.